Each of the 19 T cell receptor beta chains below was sequenced from the same sample in a study of blood T cells in healthy people across ages. With a J-beta primer mix and a sample-barcoded 5' primer, a second PCR ran about 7 to 11 cycles. From the 5' RACE reads, TCRdb called clonotypes with MiXCR, one entry per CDR3 protein. The sample consists of about 800,000 distinct CDR3 sequences, just under 25% of them appearing once. The same data also contributed to another study, on T cells of mothers and their children.

Material: blood. Receptors were obtained from a boy between 5 and 17 years old in good health.

This clonotype was observed a handful of times. This chain links TRBV5-1 with TRBJ1-3; D is unresolved. The ends were cut back, 4 bases at V and 0 bases at J, with 11 bases in the middle. Germline V gene sequence: CDR1 SGHRS, CDR2 YFSETQ. CDR3 size: 15 residues. The CDR3 DNA is TGCGCCAGCAGCGAGGACGGAACCTCTGGAAACACCATATATTTT. It encodes CASSEDGTSGNTIYF.

The chain couples TRBV12-3 or TRBV12-4 to TRBJ1-6, with a weak D call TRBD1 (5 bases). V lost 6 bases, J lost 1 base, and 7 bases lay in between. CDR3 length: 14 residues. The CDR3 DNA reads TGTGCCAGCAGGGGGGGTTCCTATAATTCACCCCTCCACTTT. The encoded protein is CASRGGSYNSPLHF.

This rearrangement joins TRBV7-9 to TRBJ2-5; the match to TRBD2 covers 7 bases. Matching the DNA end better, TRBJ2-1 makes the J call doubtful. The CDR3 totals 14 residues. Germline-derived CDR1 and CDR2 are SEHNR and FQNEAQ (reference sequence). For the CDR3, the DNA is TGTGCCAGCAGCTTAGGGACTAGGAGTTATGAGCAGTTCTTC. It specifies CASSLGTRSYEQFF.

This clonotype was counted ten times or more. The chain employs TRBV20-1 and TRBJ2-5; TRBD2 might be the D (6 bases). The CDR3 is 12 residues long. V was pared by 6 bases and J by 3 bases, with 11 bases between. The germline gives CDR1 DFQATT, CDR2 SNEGSKA (reference sequence). CDR3 sequence reads: CSARRGEETQYF. The DNA of the CDR3 is TGCAGTGCCCGGCGGGGAGAAGAGACCCAGTACTTC.

In this sample, this clonotype turned up a few times. The chain is built from TRBV4-1 and TRBJ2-3; D is tentatively TRBD1 or TRBD2 (6 bases each). Germline V gene lookup returns CDR1 MGHRA and CDR2 YSYEKL. The CDR3 has 18 residues. V lost 3 bases to trimming and J lost 1 base, with 20 bases between them. CDR3 residues: CASSQEGGVGFRTDTQYF. In DNA, the CDR3 is TGCGCCAGCAGCCAGGAGGGGGGTGTGGGATTTCGCACAGATACGCAGTATTTT.

The rearrangement joins TRBV7-2 to TRBJ2-5, with D perhaps assigned TRBD1 or TRBD2 (5 bases each). CDR3 size: 14 residues. Trimming took 5 bases from V and 11 from J, leaving 21 bases between them. CDR1 SGHTA and CDR2 FQGNSA come from the germline V gene. The CDR3 DNA follows: TGTGCCAGCAGCCCGGGACGGAACTTTAAAGAGCAGTACTTC. It encodes CASSPGRNFKEQYF.

This chain connects TRBV28 to TRBJ2-3, with 11 nucleotides matching TRBD2. The germline V gene encodes CDR1 MDHEN and CDR2 SYDVKM. Trimming cost V 1 base and J 6 bases; bases outside gene matches: 12. CDR3 length: 18 amino acids. For the CDR3, the DNA is TGTGCCAGCAGTTTATCCCTAGCGGGGGGACCCACACGGGATACGCAGTATTTT. Translated: CASSLSLAGGPTRDTQYF.

This clonotype was seen more than once but under ten times. V and J are TRBV30 and TRBJ1-3; D uncertain. The V gene's germline CDR1 is GTSNPN and CDR2 SVGIG (reference sequence). Trimming pared 0 bases from V and 4 bases from J, leaving 4 bases between. The CDR3 sequence is 12 residues long. DNA for the CDR3: TGTGCCTGGAGTGTGGAGGGAAACACCATATATTTT. This codes for CAWSVEGNTIYF.

The table lists this clonotype with a few counts. The chain joins TRBV27 to TRBJ2-7; the D is unclear. CDR3 length equals 14 residues. Germline V gene lookup returns CDR1 MNHEY and CDR2 SMNVEV (reference sequence). V shed 5 bases and J shed 0 bases, with 11 bases lying between them. CDR3 DNA: TGTGCCAGCAGTATCACCTGGTCCTCCTACGAGCAGTACTTC. Its protein is CASSITWSSYEQYF.

This clonotype was counted a single time. This chain connects TRBV7-2 to TRBJ2-3, with 12 positions matching TRBD2. V lost 2 bases to trimming and J lost 4 bases; unmatched junction nucleotides: 7. This CDR3 contains 17 residues. CDR1 SGHTA and CDR2 FQGNSA come from the germline V gene. The CDR3 nucleotides are TGTGCCAGCAGCTTATTCTCACTAGCGGGGGGTGCAGATACGCAGTATTTT. It specifies CASSLFSLAGGADTQYF.

This clonotype was observed a few times. The chain has TRBV18 and TRBJ2-5, with TRBD1 identical over 9 bases. The end of the DNA is better explained by TRBJ2-7, so the J call may be wrong. CDR3 length equals 15 residues. Germline V gene sequence: CDR1 KGHSH, CDR2 LQKENI. CDR3 loop: CASSITGGLNYEQYF. CDR3 DNA sequence: TGTGCCAGCTCAATCACAGGGGGCCTCAACTACGAGCAGTACTTC.

This clonotype was seen only a few times. The chain recombines TRBV27 with TRBJ2-1; a weak D match, TRBD2 (6 bases). Trimming shortened V by 8 bases and J by 4 bases, and 15 bases separated the two germline ends. The CDR3 spans 14 residues. From germline, CDR1 is MNHEY and CDR2 SMNVEV (reference sequence). CDR3 nucleotides: TGTGCCAGCGCCGGGGGAACTGGATACAATGAGCAGTTCTTC. It encodes CASAGGTGYNEQFF.

This chain links TRBV5-1 with TRBJ2-1, with D maybe TRBD1 (6 bases). CDR1 and CDR2 (germline): SGHRS, YFSETQ. The germline V and J ends were trimmed by 0 bases and 8 bases, with 18 bases remaining between them. This CDR3 has 16 amino acids. CDR3 sequence reads: CASSLALQGGIYEQFF. In DNA, the CDR3 is TGCGCCAGCAGCTTGGCCTTACAGGGTGGGATATATGAGCAGTTCTTC.

This rearrangement joins TRBV7-6 to TRBJ2-7, with a possible D match to TRBD1 (6 bases). Germline V lookup: CDR1 SGHVS, CDR2 FNYEAQ. The CDR3 covers 16 residues. V was clipped by 3 bases and J by 2 bases, with 17 bases between them. The chain's CDR3 is CASSFLPQGNPYEQYF. DNA for the CDR3: TGTGCCAGCAGCTTTTTGCCGCAGGGGAACCCCTACGAGCAGTACTTC. The complete variable domain, with remaining parts taken from reference TRBV7-6 and TRBJ2-7, reads GAGVSQSPRYKVTKRGQDVALRCDPISGHVSLYWYRQALGQGPEFLTYFNYEAQQDKSGLPNDRFSAERPEGSISTLTIQRTEQRDSAMYRCASSFLPQGNPYEQYFGPGTRLTVT.

The chain recombines TRBV7-2 with TRBJ2-4; the D gene is possibly TRBD1 (6 bases). The CDR3 is 15 residues long. The V gene lost 1 base and the J gene lost 8 bases, with 15 bases spanning the gap. CDR1 and CDR2 (germline): SGHTA, FQGNSA. The CDR3 here is CASSLGAGDVDIQYF. In DNA form, the CDR3 reads TGTGCCAGCAGCTTAGGAGCAGGGGATGTCGACATTCAGTACTTC. Full variable domain (remainder filled in from reference TRBV7-2 and TRBJ2-4): GAGVSQSPSNKVTEKGKDVELRCDPISGHTALYWYRQSLGQGLEFLIYFQGNSAPDKSGLPSDRFSAERTGGSVSTLTIQRTQQEDSAVYLCASSLGAGDVDIQYFGAGTRLSVL.

This rearrangement joins TRBV5-5 to TRBJ2-3, with 9 bases aligning to TRBD1. Germline loops: CDR1 SGHKS, CDR2 YYEKEE (reference sequence). V was clipped by 3 bases and J by 0 bases; unmatched bases: 5. The CDR3 length is 16 residues. The DNA for the CDR3 is TGTGCCAGCAGCTATTTAGGGACAGGGAGCACAGATACGCAGTATTTT. As protein: CASSYLGTGSTDTQYF.

The chain combines TRBV11-2 with TRBJ1-3, with 9 bases that match TRBD1. J gave up 2 bases and V 5 bases, and 4 bases lay outside the gene matches. Germline CDR1 is SGHAT and CDR2 is FQNNGV. The CDR3 totals 15 residues. For the CDR3, the DNA is TGTGCCAGCAGCGGGACAGGGTTAACTGGAAACACCATATATTTT. The encoded protein is CASSGTGLTGNTIYF. Supplemented by reference TRBV11-2 and TRBJ1-3, the full variable domain reads EAGVAQSPRYKIIEKRQSVAFWCNPISGHATLYWYQQILGQGPKLLIQFQNNGVVDDSQLPKDRFSAERLKGVDSTLKIQPAKLEDSAVYLCASSGTGLTGNTIYFGEGSWLTVV.

The CDR3 loop is CASSFNPAEGEQFF. The DNA for the CDR3 is TGTGCCAGCAGTTTCAATCCGGCGGAAGGCGAGCAGTTCTTC. The gene calls are TRBV28 and TRBJ2-1; no clear D gene. Trimming cost V 3 bases and J 10 bases, with 16 bases left between them. The CDR3 length is 14 residues. Germline V gene data show CDR1 as MDHEN and CDR2 as SYDVKM.

The chain is built from TRBV7-9 and TRBJ2-4, with 8 nucleotides matching TRBD1. V was pared by 4 bases and J by 1 base, with 9 bases of the junction left unmatched. CDR3 length equals 17 residues. Germline V CDR1 and CDR2: SEHNR, FQNEAQ (reference sequence). CDR3 nucleotides: TGTGCCAGCAGCTCCCTACCGGGACAGGAGGCCAAAAACATTCAGTACTTC. This gives the protein CASSSLPGQEAKNIQYF.